Below, 23 T cell receptor beta chains from the same sample are listed, as sequenced in a study of T cell responses to AZD1222 COVID-19 vaccine (dated by TCRdb to the early 2020s). What the time point label conveys for this sample: baseline before first vaccination. The treatment or condition label here, explained by the study, means: meningococcal conjugate vaccine given as trial control. The library came from the immunoSEQ multiplex PCR assay. As stored in TCRdb, this immuneACCESS dataset retains in-frame rearrangements with V and J assigned. A fraction of the clones does not appear; measured against another copy, unresolved V genes explain less than half of the discrepancy, and the remainder lacks a known reason. The table for this sample lists 130,000 to 150,000 clones; 75% to 85% of them were counted only once. The top ten hold about 4% of the sample. The sequences come from peripheral blood, collected on day 0 of MenACWY control vaccination. The receptors originated from an adult in good health.

The V gene is TRBV5-1, the J gene TRBJ2-5, with unresolved D. V shed 2 bases and J shed 3 bases, with 2 bases lying between them. Germline V gives CDR1 SGHRS, CDR2 YFSETQ. This CDR3 has 11 amino acids. The CDR3 nucleotides are TGCGCCAGCAGCTTTGAAGAGACCCAGTACTTC. As protein: CASSFEETQYF.

This chain connects TRBV2 to TRBJ1-1; 9 bases line up with TRBD1. This CDR3 has 11 amino acids. With 10 bases clipped from V and 11 bases from J, the junction kept 8 bases outside the gene matches. Germline V gene lookup returns CDR1 SNHLY and CDR2 FYNNEI. Here the CDR3 DNA reads TGTGCCATCGACCCCGGACAGGGGGCTTTCTTT. Encoded protein: CAIDPGQGAFF.

The chain joins TRBV7-9 to TRBJ1-1, with D uncertain. The CDR3 runs to 13 residues. V was shortened by 5 bases and J by 1 base, with 8 bases between the two germline ends. The germline V gene encodes CDR1 SEHNR and CDR2 FQNEAQ (reference sequence). The CDR3 DNA follows: TGTGCCAGCAGCCTAGTCACGAACACTGAAGCTTTCTTT. Protein sequence: CASSLVTNTEAFF.

The rearrangement joins TRBV3-1 (or the pseudogene TRBV3-2) to TRBJ1-1, with TRBD1 as a possible D gene (6 bases). V was trimmed by 2 bases and J by 8 bases, leaving 12 bases between them. The CDR3 runs to 13 residues. Germline CDR1 is LGHDT and CDR2 is YNNKEL (reference sequence). In DNA form, the CDR3 reads TGTGCCAGCAGCCAAACTGGACAGTCAGAAGCTTTCTTT. This sequence encodes CASSQTGQSEAFF.

This clone was observed once. The chain recombines TRBV9 with TRBJ2-7; D may be TRBD1 (6 bases). CDR3 length: 14 amino acids. In germline, CDR1 is SGDLS, CDR2 YYNGEE. Trimming shortened V by 0 bases and J by 0 bases, and 7 bases separated the two germline ends. CDR3 residues: CASSVVDSSYEQYF. CDR3 coding DNA: TGTGCCAGCAGCGTAGTGGACAGCTCCTACGAGCAGTACTTC.

V and J are TRBV2 and TRBJ2-3; D gene uncertain. CDR1 and CDR2 (germline): SNHLY, FYNNEI. There are 12 residues in the CDR3. Trimming shortened V by 6 bases and J by 3 bases, and 7 bases separated the two germline ends. The CDR3 protein is CASRSGTDTQYF. The CDR3 DNA reads as TGTGCCAGCAGGTCCGGGACAGATACGCAGTATTTT.

CDR3 coding DNA: TGTGCCAGCAGCGGACTAGCGGGGGGAGGTACCGGGGAGCTGTTTTTT. Translation gives CASSGLAGGGTGELFF. The rearrangement links TRBV5-6 to TRBJ2-2, with TRBD2 matching over 14 bases. With 4 bases clipped from V and 5 bases from J, the junction kept 4 bases outside the gene matches. CDR1 is SGHDT, CDR2 YYEEEE, per germline. The CDR3 loop spans 16 amino acids.

This clone came up a few times. The rearrangement joins TRBV3-1 (or the pseudogene TRBV3-2) to TRBJ2-1; 9 nucleotides match TRBD2. The CDR3 covers 17 residues. The germline V gene encodes CDR1 LGHDT and CDR2 YNNKEL (reference sequence). J gave up 8 bases and V 1 base, and 12 bases lay outside the gene matches. CDR3 residues: CASSQGLLGTSRDEQFF. The CDR3 region has the DNA TGTGCCAGCAGCCAAGGCTTATTGGGGACTAGCCGCGATGAGCAGTTCTTC.

J is TRBJ2-1 and V is TRBV24-1; 10 bases map to TRBD1. Germline assignment: CDR1 KGHDR and CDR2 SFDVKD. Germline trimming cut 1 base from V and 8 bases from J; bases unmatched to any gene: 4. The CDR3 length is 15 residues. The CDR3 DNA is TGTGCCACCAGTGATTTCGGGACAGGGGCACATGAGCAGTTCTTC. Translating it yields CATSDFGTGAHEQFF.

The chain employs TRBV9 and TRBJ2-7, with D uncertain. Trimming cost V 1 base and J 3 bases, with 8 bases left between them. This CDR3 region has 13 residues. The germline V gene has CDR1 SGDLS and CDR2 YYNGEE. CDR3 residues: CASSVRSNYEQYV. CDR3 DNA sequence: TGTGCCAGCAGCGTACGAAGTAACTACGAGCAGTACGTC.

The rearrangement links TRBV11-3 to TRBJ1-4; D remains unclear. Germline CDR1 and CDR2: SGHNT and YENEEA. The germline V and J ends were trimmed by 5 bases and 3 bases, with 7 bases remaining between them. This CDR3 has 13 amino acids. The CDR3 DNA sequence: TGTGCCAGCAGCCCCCCGTCTAATGAAAAACTGTTTTTT. Translation gives CASSPPSNEKLFF. Looking up the rest from reference TRBV11-3 and TRBJ1-4 gives the full variable domain: EAGVVQSPRYKIIEKKQPVAFWCNPISGHNTLYWYLQNLGQGPELLIRYENEEAVDDSQLPKDRFSAERLKGVDSTLKIQPAELGDSAVYLCASSPPSNEKLFFGSGTQLSVL.

J is TRBJ2-4 and V is TRBV28, with TRBD1 as a possible D gene (8 bases). The germline gives CDR1 MDHEN, CDR2 SYDVKM. The V gene lost 6 bases and the J gene lost 8 bases, with 20 bases spanning the gap. This CDR3 contains 15 residues. The CDR3 loop reads CASSSNGQGGYIQYF. The CDR3 DNA is TGTGCCAGCAGCTCCAATGGACAGGGAGGGTACATTCAGTACTTC.

The V call is TRBV15, the J call TRBJ1-2, with TRBD1 as a possible D gene (6 bases). The V and J ends lost 3 bases and 0 bases respectively, with 17 bases between them. Germline lookup yields CDR1 LNHNV and CDR2 YYDKDF (reference sequence). CDR3 length: 17 residues. The CDR3 here is CATSSDLRDTSNYGYTF. CDR3 DNA: TGTGCCACCAGCAGCGACCTGCGGGACACCTCTAACTATGGCTACACCTTC.

This clone has a single count. The chain employs TRBV5-1 and TRBJ1-2; maybe TRBD1 (6 bases). Germline assignment: CDR1 SGHRS and CDR2 YFSETQ. The CDR3 covers 14 residues. V was cut by 3 bases and J by 6 bases, with 15 bases left in between. The CDR3 loop is CASSSHRPGDGYTF. The CDR3 DNA is TGCGCCAGCAGCTCCCATCGGCCAGGGGATGGCTACACCTTC.

This chain links TRBV9 with TRBJ2-3; 8 bases line up with TRBD2. With V trimmed by 0 bases and J by 2 bases, 8 bases remained unmatched. Germline V gene lookup returns CDR1 SGDLS and CDR2 YYNGEE. The CDR3 loop spans 17 amino acids. CDR3 in DNA: TGTGCCAGCAGCGTAGCTTTTACTAGCGGTTTCACAGATACGCAGTATTTT. Residues: CASSVAFTSGFTDTQYF.

This chain joins TRBV28 and TRBJ1-6; 7 bases map to TRBD1. Germline V gene sequence: CDR1 MDHEN, CDR2 SYDVKM. With V trimmed by 4 bases and J by 7 bases, 7 bases remained unmatched. The CDR3 is 15 residues long. CDR3 DNA: TGTGCCAGCAGTTATGGCGGACAGGAGAATTCACCCCTCCACTTT. Translation gives CASSYGGQENSPLHF.

The chain employs TRBV10-1 and TRBJ1-1; 8 bases match TRBD1. The CDR3 is 19 amino acids. Looked up from germline, CDR1 is WNHNN and CDR2 is SYGVQD (reference sequence). The ends lost 7 bases at V and 5 bases at J; junction bases unmatched: 24. The CDR3 DNA follows: TGCGCCAGCACCGGCGGTGCAGGGGGCTTTGGGCCCGAAGGGACTGAAGCTTTCTTT. Translated, it gives CASTGGAGGFGPEGTEAFF.

The chain combines TRBV18 with TRBJ2-5; 7 bases match TRBD1. This CDR3 region has 14 residues. Germline V gene sequence: CDR1 KGHSH, CDR2 LQKENI. Germline trimming cut 3 bases from V and 5 bases from J; bases unmatched to any gene: 6. The CDR3 nucleotides read TGTGCCAGCTCACCCAATAAGGGGGCGGAGACCCAGTACTTC. Its protein product is CASSPNKGAETQYF.

J is TRBJ1-1 and V is TRBV10-3; 9 bases map to TRBD1. Germline CDR1 and CDR2: ENHRY and SYGVKD. CDR3 size: 13 residues. V lost 6 bases to trimming and J lost 5 bases; unmatched junction nucleotides: 4. Written as DNA, the CDR3 is TGTGCCATCAGGGGACAGGGAGAAACTGAAGCTTTCTTT. Translating gives CAIRGQGETEAFF.

The chain couples TRBV15 to TRBJ2-2, with D perhaps matching TRBD1 (5 bases). The CDR3 runs 16 residues. V was clipped by 0 bases and J by 9 bases, with 17 bases between them. Germline V gene data show CDR1 as LNHNV and CDR2 as YYDKDF (reference sequence). CDR3 loop: CATSRDNRTPYRELFF. Written as DNA, the CDR3 is TGTGCCACCAGCAGAGATAACCGGACACCCTACCGGGAGCTGTTTTTT.

This clone turned up a few times. The chain links TRBV5-1 to TRBJ1-2; no definite D call. The CDR3 spans 13 residues. The ends were cut back, 0 bases at V and 8 bases at J, with 11 bases in the middle. Per the germline V gene, CDR1 is SGHRS and CDR2 is YFSETQ. DNA for the CDR3: TGCGCCAGCAGCTTGGCCGGACTCAAGGGCTACACCTTC. It encodes CASSLAGLKGYTF.

This clone was recorded a few times. V gene TRBV10-3 combines with J gene TRBJ2-7; 8 bases agree with TRBD2. V lost 4 bases, J lost 2 bases, and 1 base stayed unmatched. CDR1 ENHRY and CDR2 SYGVKD come from the germline V gene. This CDR3 region has 13 residues. CDR3 sequence reads: CAISAGGAYEQYV. In DNA form, the CDR3 reads TGTGCCATCAGTGCCGGGGGGGCCTACGAGCAGTACGTC.

The chain uses TRBV19 and TRBJ1-2, with TRBD1 matching 7 bases. CDR1 LNHDA and CDR2 SQIVND come from the germline V gene (reference sequence). The CDR3 sequence is 13 residues long. The J segment lost 0 bases and the V segment lost 7 bases, leaving 2 bases of the junction unmatched. The CDR3: CASTDRSNYGYTF. CDR3 bases: TGTGCCAGTACGGACAGGTCTAACTATGGCTACACCTTC.